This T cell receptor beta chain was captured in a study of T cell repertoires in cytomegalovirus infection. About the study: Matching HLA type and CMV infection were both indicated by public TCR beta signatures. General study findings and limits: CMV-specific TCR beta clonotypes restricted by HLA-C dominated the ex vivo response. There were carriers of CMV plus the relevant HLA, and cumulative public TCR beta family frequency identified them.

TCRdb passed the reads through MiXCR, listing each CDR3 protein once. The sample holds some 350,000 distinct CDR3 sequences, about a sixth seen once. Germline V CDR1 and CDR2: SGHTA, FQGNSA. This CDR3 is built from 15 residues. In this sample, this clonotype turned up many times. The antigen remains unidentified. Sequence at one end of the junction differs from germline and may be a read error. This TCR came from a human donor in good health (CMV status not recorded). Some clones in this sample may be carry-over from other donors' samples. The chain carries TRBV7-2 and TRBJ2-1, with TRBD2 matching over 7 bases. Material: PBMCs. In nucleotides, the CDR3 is TGTGCCAGCAGCCCGACTAGCCTCTCCCACAATGAGCAGTTCTTC. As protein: CASSPTSLSHNEQFF.